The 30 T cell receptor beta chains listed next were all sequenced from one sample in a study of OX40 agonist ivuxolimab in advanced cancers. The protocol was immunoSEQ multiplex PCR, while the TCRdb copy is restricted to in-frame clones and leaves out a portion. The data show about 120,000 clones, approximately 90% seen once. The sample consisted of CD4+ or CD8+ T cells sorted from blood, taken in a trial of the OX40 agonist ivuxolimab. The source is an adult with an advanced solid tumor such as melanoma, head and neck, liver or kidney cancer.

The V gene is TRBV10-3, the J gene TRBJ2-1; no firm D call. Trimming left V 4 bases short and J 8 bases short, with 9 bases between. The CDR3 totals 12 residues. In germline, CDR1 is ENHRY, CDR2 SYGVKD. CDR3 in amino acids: CAISGQHHEQFF. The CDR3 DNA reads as TGTGCCATCAGTGGTCAGCACCATGAGCAGTTCTTC.

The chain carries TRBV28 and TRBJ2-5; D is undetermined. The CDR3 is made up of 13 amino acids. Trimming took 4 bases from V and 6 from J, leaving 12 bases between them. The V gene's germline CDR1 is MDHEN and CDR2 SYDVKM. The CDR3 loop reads CASSYGSGQTQYF. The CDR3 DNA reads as TGTGCCAGCAGTTATGGGTCGGGCCAGACCCAGTACTTC.

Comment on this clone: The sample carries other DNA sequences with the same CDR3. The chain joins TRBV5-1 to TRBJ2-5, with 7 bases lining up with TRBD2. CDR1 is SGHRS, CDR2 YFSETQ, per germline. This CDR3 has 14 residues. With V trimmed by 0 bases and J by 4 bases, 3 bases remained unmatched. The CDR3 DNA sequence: TGCGCCAGCAGCTTGGGACTAGCTGGAGAGACCCAGTACTTC. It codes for CASSLGLAGETQYF. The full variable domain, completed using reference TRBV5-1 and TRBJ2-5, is KAGVTQTPRYLIKTRGQQVTLSCSPISGHRSVSWYQQTPGQGLQFLFEYFSETQRNKGNFPGRFSGRQFSNSRSEMNVSTLELGDSALYLCASSLGLAGETQYFGPGTRLLVL.

The CDR3, as DNA: TGTGCCAGCAGCTTGGTGGACAGGGAATTGTACGAGCAGTACTTC. The encoded protein is CASSLVDRELYEQYF. The rearrangement links TRBV5-4 to TRBJ2-7, with 8 positions matching TRBD1. Germline CDR1 reads SGHNT; CDR2 reads YYREEE (reference sequence). Losses at the gene ends were 0 bases for V and 4 bases for J; bases not matched to a gene: 6. CDR3 length equals 15 residues. The full variable domain, in which reference TRBV5-4 and TRBJ2-7 provide the parts outside the CDR3, is ETGVTQSPTHLIKTRGQQVTLRCSSQSGHNTVSWYQQALGQGPQFIFQYYREEENGRGNFPPRFSGLQFPNYSSELNVNALELDDSALYLCASSLVDRELYEQYFGPGTRLTVT.

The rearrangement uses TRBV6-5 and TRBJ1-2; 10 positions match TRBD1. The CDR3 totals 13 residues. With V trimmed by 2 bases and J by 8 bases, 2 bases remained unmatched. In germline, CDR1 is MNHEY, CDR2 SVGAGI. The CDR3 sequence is CASSYRDRGGYTF. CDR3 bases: TGTGCCAGCAGTTACAGGGACAGGGGCGGCTACACCTTC.

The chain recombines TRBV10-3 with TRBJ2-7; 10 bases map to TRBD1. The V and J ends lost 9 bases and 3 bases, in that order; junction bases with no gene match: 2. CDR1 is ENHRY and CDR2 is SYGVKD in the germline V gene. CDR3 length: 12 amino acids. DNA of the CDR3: TGTGCCATTTGGACAGGGGGCTACGAGCAGTACTTC. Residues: CAIWTGGYEQYF.

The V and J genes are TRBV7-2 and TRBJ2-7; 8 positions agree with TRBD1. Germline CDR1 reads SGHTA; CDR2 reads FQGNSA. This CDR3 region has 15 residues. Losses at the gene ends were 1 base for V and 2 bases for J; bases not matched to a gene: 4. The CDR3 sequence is CASSLEPGQAYEQYF. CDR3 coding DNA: TGTGCCAGCAGCTTAGAACCGGGACAGGCCTACGAGCAGTACTTC. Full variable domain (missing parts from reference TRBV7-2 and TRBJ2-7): GAGVSQSPSNKVTEKGKDVELRCDPISGHTALYWYRQSLGQGLEFLIYFQGNSAPDKSGLPSDRFSAERTGGSVSTLTIQRTQQEDSAVYLCASSLEPGQAYEQYFGPGTRLTVT.

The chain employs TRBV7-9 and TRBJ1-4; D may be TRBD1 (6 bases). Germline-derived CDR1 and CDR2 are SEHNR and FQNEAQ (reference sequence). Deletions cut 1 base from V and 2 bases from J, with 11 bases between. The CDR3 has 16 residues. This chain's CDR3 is CASSLVGDRTNEKLFF. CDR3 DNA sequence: TGTGCCAGCAGCTTAGTGGGAGACAGGACTAATGAAAAACTGTTTTTT.

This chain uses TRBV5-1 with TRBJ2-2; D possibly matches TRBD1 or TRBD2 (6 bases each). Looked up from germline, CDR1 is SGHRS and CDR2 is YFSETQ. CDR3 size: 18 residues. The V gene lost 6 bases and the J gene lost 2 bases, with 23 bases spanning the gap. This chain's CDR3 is CASIAGTGGTFNTGELFF. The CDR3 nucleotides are TGCGCCAGCATCGCCGGGACGGGCGGGACATTTAACACCGGGGAGCTGTTTTTT.

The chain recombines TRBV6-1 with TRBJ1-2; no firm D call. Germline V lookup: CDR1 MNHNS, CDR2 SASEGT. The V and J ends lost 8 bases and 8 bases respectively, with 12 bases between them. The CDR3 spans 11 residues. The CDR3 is CASAEFDGYTF. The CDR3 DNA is TGTGCCAGCGCCGAGTTTGACGGCTACACCTTC.

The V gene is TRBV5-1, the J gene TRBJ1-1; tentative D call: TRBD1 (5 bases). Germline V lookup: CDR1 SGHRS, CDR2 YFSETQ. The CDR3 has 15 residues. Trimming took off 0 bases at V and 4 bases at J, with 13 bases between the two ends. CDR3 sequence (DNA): TGCGCCAGCAGCTTGGCCCAGGGCGGCGGCACTGAAGCTTTCTTT. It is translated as CASSLAQGGGTEAFF.

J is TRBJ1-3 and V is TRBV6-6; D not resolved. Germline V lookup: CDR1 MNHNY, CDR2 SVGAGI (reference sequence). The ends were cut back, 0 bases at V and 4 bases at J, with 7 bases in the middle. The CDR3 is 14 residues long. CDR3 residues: CASSYSNQGNTIYF. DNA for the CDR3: TGTGCCAGCAGTTACTCGAACCAGGGAAACACCATATATTTT.

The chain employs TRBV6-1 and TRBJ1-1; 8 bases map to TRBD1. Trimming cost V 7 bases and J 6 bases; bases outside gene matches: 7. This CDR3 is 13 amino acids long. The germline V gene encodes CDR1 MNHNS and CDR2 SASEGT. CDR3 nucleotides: TGTGCCAGCAAGTTACAGGGGGGTCCTGAAGCTTTCTTT. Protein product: CASKLQGGPEAFF.

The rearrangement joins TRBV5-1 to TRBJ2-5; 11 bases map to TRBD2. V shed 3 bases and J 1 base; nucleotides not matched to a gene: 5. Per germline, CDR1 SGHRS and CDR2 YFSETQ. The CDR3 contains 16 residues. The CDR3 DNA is TGCGCCAGCAGCTCAGCTACTAGCGGGGGCCAAGAGACCCAGTACTTC. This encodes CASSSATSGGQETQYF.

The CDR3 DNA is TGCGCCAGCAGTCAATCCCCGTATGCGGCGGACTGCGAGACCCAGTACTTC. Amino acids: CASSQSPYAADCETQYF. The V and J genes are TRBV23-1 and TRBJ2-5; possible D gene TRBD2, 5 bases. TRBV23-1 is identified as an open reading frame with a role that is uncertain. The CDR3 length is 17 residues. With 0 bases removed from V and 5 bases from J, the gap between germline ends came to 19 bases.

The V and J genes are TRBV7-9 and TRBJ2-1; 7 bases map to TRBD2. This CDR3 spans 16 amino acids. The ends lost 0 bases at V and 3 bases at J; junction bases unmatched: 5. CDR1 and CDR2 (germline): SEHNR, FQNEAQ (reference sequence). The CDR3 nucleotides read TGTGCCAGCAGCTTAGCGAGGCTAGCGGACTACAATGAGCAGTTCTTC. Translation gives CASSLARLADYNEQFF.

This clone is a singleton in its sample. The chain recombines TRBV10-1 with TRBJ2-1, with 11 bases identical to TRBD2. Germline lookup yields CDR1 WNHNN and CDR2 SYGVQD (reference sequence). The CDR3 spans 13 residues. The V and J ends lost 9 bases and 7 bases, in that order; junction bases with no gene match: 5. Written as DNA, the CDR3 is TGCGCCAGTACTAGCGGGGGCCGAAATGAGCAGTTCTTC. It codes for CASTSGGRNEQFF.

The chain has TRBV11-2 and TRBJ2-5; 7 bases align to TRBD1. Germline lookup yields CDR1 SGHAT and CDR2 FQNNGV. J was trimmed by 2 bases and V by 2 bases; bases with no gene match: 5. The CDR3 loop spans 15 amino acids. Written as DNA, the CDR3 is TGTGCCAGCAGCTTAACCCTGGGACAGCAAGAGACCCAGTACTTC. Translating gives CASSLTLGQQETQYF. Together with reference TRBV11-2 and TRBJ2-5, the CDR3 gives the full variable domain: EAGVAQSPRYKIIEKRQSVAFWCNPISGHATLYWYQQILGQGPKLLIQFQNNGVVDDSQLPKDRFSAERLKGVDSTLKIQPAKLEDSAVYLCASSLTLGQQETQYFGPGTRLLVL.

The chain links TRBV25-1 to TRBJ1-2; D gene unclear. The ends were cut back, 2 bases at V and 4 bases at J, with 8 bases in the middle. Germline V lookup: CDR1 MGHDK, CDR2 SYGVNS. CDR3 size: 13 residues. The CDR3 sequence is CASSEGRIYGYTF. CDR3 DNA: TGTGCCAGCAGTGAAGGGAGAATCTATGGCTACACCTTC.

Written as DNA, the CDR3 is TGTGCCAGCAGTTACCTCAGAGGGGGCAGTGGCTATGGCTACACCTTC. Protein sequence: CASSYLRGGSGYGYTF. The gene calls are TRBV6-5 and TRBJ1-2, with 7 bases that match TRBD1. CDR3 length equals 16 residues. Looked up from germline, CDR1 is MNHEY and CDR2 is SVGAGI. V lost 2 bases, J lost 4 bases, and 10 bases stayed unmatched.

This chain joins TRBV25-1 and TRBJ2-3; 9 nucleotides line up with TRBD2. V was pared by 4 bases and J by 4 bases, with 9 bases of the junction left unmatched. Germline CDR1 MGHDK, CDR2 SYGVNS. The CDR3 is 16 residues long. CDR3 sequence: CASSGLRGGASDTQYF. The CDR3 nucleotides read TGTGCCAGCAGTGGTCTTCGCGGGGGGGCCTCAGATACGCAGTATTTT.

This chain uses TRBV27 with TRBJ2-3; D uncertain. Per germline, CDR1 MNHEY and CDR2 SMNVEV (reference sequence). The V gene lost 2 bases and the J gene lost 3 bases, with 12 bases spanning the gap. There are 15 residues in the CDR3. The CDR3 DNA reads TGTGCCAGCAGTTTAAGGGTCAGTCAGACAGATACGCAGTATTTT. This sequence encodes CASSLRVSQTDTQYF.

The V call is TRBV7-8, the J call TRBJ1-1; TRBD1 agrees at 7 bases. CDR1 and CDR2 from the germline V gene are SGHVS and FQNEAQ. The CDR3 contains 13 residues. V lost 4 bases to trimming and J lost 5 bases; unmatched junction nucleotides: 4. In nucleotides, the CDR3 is TGTGCCAGCAGCTCCGGACAGGTAACTGAAGCTTTCTTT. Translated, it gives CASSSGQVTEAFF. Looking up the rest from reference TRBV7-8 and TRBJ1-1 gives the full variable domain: GAGVSQSPRYKVAKRGQDVALRCDPISGHVSLFWYQQALGQGPEFLTYFQNEAQLDKSGLPSDRFFAERPEGSVSTLKIQRTQQEDSAVYLCASSSGQVTEAFFGQGTRLTVV.

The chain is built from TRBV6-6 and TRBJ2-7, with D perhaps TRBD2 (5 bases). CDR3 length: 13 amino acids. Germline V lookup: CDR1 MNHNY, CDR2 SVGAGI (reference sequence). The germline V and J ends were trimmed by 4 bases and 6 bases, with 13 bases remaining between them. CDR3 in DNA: TGTGCCAGCAGTTTGACGGGAAGGAGCGAGCAGTACTTC. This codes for CASSLTGRSEQYF.

The CDR3 DNA is TGTGCCAGCAGTTATTCCGGACAGGGGCTCCACGAGCAGTACTTC. As protein: CASSYSGQGLHEQYF. The chain carries TRBV6-6 and TRBJ2-7; 9 bases align to TRBD1. Germline V gene lookup returns CDR1 MNHNY and CDR2 SVGAGI (reference sequence). V lost 3 bases and J lost 5; bases outside the gene matches: 8. This CDR3 has 15 amino acids.

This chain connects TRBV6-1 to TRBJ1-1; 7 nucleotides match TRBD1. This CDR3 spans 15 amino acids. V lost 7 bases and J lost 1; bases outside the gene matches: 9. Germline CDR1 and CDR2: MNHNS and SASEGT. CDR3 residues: CASIPTGLQNTEAFF. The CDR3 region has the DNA TGTGCCAGCATTCCGACAGGGCTACAGAACACTGAAGCTTTCTTT.

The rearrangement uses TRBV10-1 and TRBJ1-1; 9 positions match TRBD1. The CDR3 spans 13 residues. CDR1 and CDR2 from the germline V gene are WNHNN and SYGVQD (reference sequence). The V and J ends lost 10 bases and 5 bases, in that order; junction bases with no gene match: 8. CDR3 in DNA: TGCGCCACCAGGGACAGGGAATCTACTGAAGCTTTCTTT. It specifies CATRDRESTEAFF.

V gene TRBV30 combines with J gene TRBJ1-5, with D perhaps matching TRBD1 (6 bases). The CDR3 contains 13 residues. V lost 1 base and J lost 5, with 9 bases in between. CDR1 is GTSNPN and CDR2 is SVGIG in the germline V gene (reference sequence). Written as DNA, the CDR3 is TGTGCCTGGAGTGCACACAGGGATCAGCCCCAGCATTTT. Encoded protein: CAWSAHRDQPQHF.

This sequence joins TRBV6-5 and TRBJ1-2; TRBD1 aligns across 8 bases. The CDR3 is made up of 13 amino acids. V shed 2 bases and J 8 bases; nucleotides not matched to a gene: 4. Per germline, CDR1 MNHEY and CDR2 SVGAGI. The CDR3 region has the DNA TGTGCCAGCAGTTACAAAGACAGGGGCGGCTACACCTTC. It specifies CASSYKDRGGYTF.

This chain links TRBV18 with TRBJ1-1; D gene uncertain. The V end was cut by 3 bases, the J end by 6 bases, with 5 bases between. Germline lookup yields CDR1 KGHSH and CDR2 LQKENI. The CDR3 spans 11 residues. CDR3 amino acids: CASSPSAEAFF. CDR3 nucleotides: TGTGCCAGCTCACCGAGTGCTGAAGCTTTCTTT.